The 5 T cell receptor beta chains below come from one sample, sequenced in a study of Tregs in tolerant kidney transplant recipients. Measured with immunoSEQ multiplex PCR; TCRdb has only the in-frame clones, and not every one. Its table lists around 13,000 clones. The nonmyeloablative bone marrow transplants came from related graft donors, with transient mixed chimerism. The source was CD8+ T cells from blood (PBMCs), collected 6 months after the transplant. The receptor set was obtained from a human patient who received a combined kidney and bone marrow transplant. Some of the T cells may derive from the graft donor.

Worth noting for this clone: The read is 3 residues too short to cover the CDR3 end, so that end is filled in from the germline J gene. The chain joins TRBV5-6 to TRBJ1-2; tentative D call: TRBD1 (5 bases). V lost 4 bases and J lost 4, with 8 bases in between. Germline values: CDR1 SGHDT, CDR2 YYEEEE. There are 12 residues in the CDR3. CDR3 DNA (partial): TGTGCCAGCAGCCAGGGACTCTATGGC. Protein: CASSQGLYG. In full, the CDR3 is CASSQGLYGYTF.

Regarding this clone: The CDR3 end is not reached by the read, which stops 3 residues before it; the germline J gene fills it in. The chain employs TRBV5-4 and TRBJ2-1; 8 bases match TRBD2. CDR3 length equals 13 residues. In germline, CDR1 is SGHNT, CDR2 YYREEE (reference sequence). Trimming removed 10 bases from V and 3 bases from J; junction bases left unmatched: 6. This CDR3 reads CAGGLENYNEQFF. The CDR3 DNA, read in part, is TGTGCCGGGGGACTAGAAAACTACAATGAG.

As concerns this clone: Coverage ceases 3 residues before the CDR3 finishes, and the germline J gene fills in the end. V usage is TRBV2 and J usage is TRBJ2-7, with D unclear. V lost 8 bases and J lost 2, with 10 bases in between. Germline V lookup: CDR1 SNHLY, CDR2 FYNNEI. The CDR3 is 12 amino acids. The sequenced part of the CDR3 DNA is TGTGCCAGCCACAGCAGACCCTACGAG. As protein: CASHSRPYE. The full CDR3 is CASHSRPYEQYF.

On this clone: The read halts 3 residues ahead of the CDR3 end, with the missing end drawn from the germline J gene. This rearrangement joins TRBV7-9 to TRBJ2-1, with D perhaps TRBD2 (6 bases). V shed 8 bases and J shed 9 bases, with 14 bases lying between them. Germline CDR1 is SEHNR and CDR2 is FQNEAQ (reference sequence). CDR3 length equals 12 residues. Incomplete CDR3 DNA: TGTGCCAGCGCCGGGGGTCACGGTGAG. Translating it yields CASAGGHGE. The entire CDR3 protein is CASAGGHGEQFF. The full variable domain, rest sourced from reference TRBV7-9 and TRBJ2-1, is DTGVSQNPRHKITKRGQNVTFRCDPISEHNRLYWYRQTLGQGPEFLTYFQNEAQLEKSRLLSDRFSAERPKGSFSTLEIQRTEQGDSAMYLCASAGGHGEQFFGPGTRLTVL.

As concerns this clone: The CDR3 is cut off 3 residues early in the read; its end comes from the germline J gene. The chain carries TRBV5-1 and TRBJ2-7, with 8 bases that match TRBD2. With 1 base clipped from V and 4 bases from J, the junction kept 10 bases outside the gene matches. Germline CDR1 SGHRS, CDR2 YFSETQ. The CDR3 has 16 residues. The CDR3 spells CASSLFPGGASYEQYF. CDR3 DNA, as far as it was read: TGCGCCAGCAGCTTGTTCCCCGGGGGGGCCTCGTACGAG.